The source of this TCR beta chain is a study of tumor and adjacent non-tumor tissue in lung cancer. Whole-study context: Stage I to III disease affected ten to eleven men and about five women aged roughly 30 to 80.

Study-level results: Tumor TCR diversity, when higher, was linked to shorter survival.

The CDR3 runs 12 residues. Germline-derived CDR1 and CDR2 are MNHEY and SVGEGT. Three rounds of nested PCR, following a modified ARM-PCR protocol, produced the TCRbeta library. Via MiXCR, TCRdb re-called the multiplex PCR reads, giving one row per CDR3 protein. The data show 90,000 to 120,000 distinct CDR3 sequences, 55% to 65% seen once. The template was RNA from unsorted bulk tissue. More than 3 cm separated this lung sample from the edge of the tumor. Donors were chemotherapy-naive, newly diagnosed lung cancer surgical patients in China, August–late 2014. Of note for this clonotype: The target antigen is unknown. The junction and the germline gene differ at one end; a read error may be behind it.

Material: distant non-tumor lung tissue. This clonotype originated in a man aged 25 to 40 with non-small cell lung cancer. This chain links TRBV6-2 or TRBV6-3 with TRBJ2-7, with D perhaps given as TRBD1 or TRBD2 (6 bases each). The CDR3 bases are TGTACCAGCAGTTGGGGGGCCTACGAGCATTACTTC. It codes for CTSSWGAYEHYF.